The text below deals with one T cell receptor (beta chain). Libraries were prepared by immunoSEQ multiplex PCR; TCRdb keeps only in-frame clonotypes and omits some of them. The table includes around 200,000 clones, 85% to 90% detected once. This sample stems from a study of blood T cell repertoires in COVID-19. As for the study in general: From the United States, Italy and Spain came samples of acute and convalescent COVID-19.

CDR1 and CDR2 from the germline V gene are ENHRY and SYGVKD. This CDR3 is 12 amino acids long. The V end lost 0 bases, the J end lost 10 bases, and 7 bases lay between the germline ends. What was sequenced was peripheral blood. The chain has TRBV10-3 and TRBJ2-1; D call uncertain. The sequence came from a man in his 60s who had recovered from COVID-19. CDR3 nucleotides: TGTGCCATCAGTGAGTCTTTGCGGGAGCAGTTCTTC. Translated: CAISESLREQFF.